The rows below give T cell receptor beta chains drawn from one sample of a study of T-cell reconstitution after alpha-beta-depleted transplantation in children. TCRdb ran MiXCR on the PCR reads and lists one entry per CDR3 protein. This sample carries roughly 70,000 distinct CDR3 sequences, roughly 5% of them seen once, and the ten largest clones take under 20%. Here the sequenced sample was PBMCs, mostly from graft donor cells, taken 180 days after TCRalphabeta/CD19-depleted stem cell transplant. Receptors originate from a boy younger than two who had a stem cell transplant for acute myeloid leukemia, so the T cells may come from the graft donor. Both conserved end residues are part of each CDR3. D genes are given only for firm matches. For some rows the clone size is stated as once, few or many, or as a class when expanded; others skip it.

j_gene: TRBJ1-3
abundance: many
v_gene: TRBV12-3/TRBV12-4
d_gene: .
CDR3nt: TGTGCCAGCAGTCCTCCGGGGAGTCTATCTGGAAACACCATATATTTT
CDR3aa: CASSPPGSLSGNTIYF

j_gene: TRBJ2-2
abundance: many
v_gene: TRBV15
d_gene: TRBD1
CDR3nt: TGTGCCACCAGCAGAAACTACCCCCGGGACAGAATTAACACCGGGGAGCTGTTTTTT
CDR3aa: CATSRNYPRDRINTGELFF

j_gene: TRBJ2-3
abundance: many
v_gene: TRBV20-1
d_gene: TRBD2
CDR3nt: TGCAGTGTACGGGGGGGCGGGACGGATACGCAGTATTTT
CDR3aa: CSVRGGGTDTQYF

j_gene: TRBJ2-3
abundance: many
v_gene: TRBV4-3
d_gene: .
CDR3nt: TGCGCCAGCAGCCAAGACGGGGTTGCAGATACGCAGTATTTT
CDR3aa: CASSQDGVADTQYF

j_gene: TRBJ2-1
abundance: many
v_gene: TRBV6-5
d_gene: TRBD2
CDR3nt: TGTGCCACGCGAGGGCTAGCGGCCTACAATGAGCAGTTCTTC
CDR3aa: CATRGLAAYNEQFF

j_gene: TRBJ2-2
abundance: .
v_gene: TRBV29-1
d_gene: TRBD1
CDR3nt: TGCAGCGTTGGACAGGGGGCCACCGGGGAGCTGTTTTTT
CDR3aa: CSVGQGATGELFF

j_gene: TRBJ1-4
abundance: many
v_gene: TRBV20-1
d_gene: TRBD1
CDR3nt: TGCAGTGCTAGAGACCGGACAGGTTCCTATGAAAAACTGTTTTTT
CDR3aa: CSARDRTGSYEKLFF

j_gene: TRBJ1-1
abundance: many
v_gene: TRBV7-2
d_gene: .
CDR3nt: TGTGCCAGCAGCTTAGTTAATTGGGGGATGAACACTGAAGCTTTCTTT
CDR3aa: CASSLVNWGMNTEAFF

j_gene: TRBJ1-5
abundance: many
v_gene: TRBV10-2
d_gene: .
CDR3nt: TGCGCCAGCAGGATGGGAGGTCCCGATCAGCCCCAGCATTTT
CDR3aa: CASRMGGPDQPQHF

j_gene: TRBJ1-6
abundance: many
v_gene: TRBV3-1
d_gene: .
CDR3nt: TGTGCCAGCAGCCAACAAATTACCGGGGACTATAATTCACCCCTCCACTTT
CDR3aa: CASSQQITGDYNSPLHF

j_gene: TRBJ1-2
abundance: many
v_gene: TRBV6-5
d_gene: .
CDR3nt: TGTGCCAGCAGTACAGGGTCGGTCTATGGCTACACCTTC
CDR3aa: CASSTGSVYGYTF

j_gene: TRBJ2-7
abundance: many
v_gene: TRBV10-3
d_gene: TRBD1
CDR3nt: TGTGCCATCAGTGAAAGGACAGGGCCTTACGAGCAGTACTTC
CDR3aa: CAISERTGPYEQYF

j_gene: TRBJ2-3
abundance: .
v_gene: TRBV11-2
d_gene: .
CDR3nt: TGTGCCAGCAGCGGGCAGGTCGGGGGCACAGATACGCAGTATTTT
CDR3aa: CASSGQVGGTDTQYF

j_gene: TRBJ2-1
abundance: many
v_gene: TRBV3-1
d_gene: .
CDR3nt: TGTGCCAGCAGCCAAGAAGAGATTGTGAGGGGCCCTTACAATGAGCAGTTCTTC
CDR3aa: CASSQEEIVRGPYNEQFF

j_gene: TRBJ1-2
abundance: many
v_gene: TRBV12-3/TRBV12-4
d_gene: .
CDR3nt: TGTGCCAGCCGCCCGATGGGGGCCTTCTATGGCTACACCTTC
CDR3aa: CASRPMGAFYGYTF

j_gene: TRBJ1-1
abundance: few
v_gene: TRBV4-3
d_gene: .
CDR3nt: TGCGCCAGCAGTCCTGACAGTATGAACACTGAAGCTTTCTTT
CDR3aa: CASSPDSMNTEAFF

j_gene: TRBJ1-5
abundance: many
v_gene: TRBV12-3/TRBV12-4
d_gene: .
CDR3nt: TGTGCCAGCAGCCCCCGCCCGGGATTTAGCAATCAGCCCCAGCATTTT
CDR3aa: CASSPRPGFSNQPQHF

j_gene: TRBJ2-3
abundance: many
v_gene: TRBV12-3/TRBV12-4
d_gene: TRBD2
CDR3nt: TGTGCCAGCAGTTTAAGGTGGACTAGCGGGGTTTCAGATACGCAGTATTTT
CDR3aa: CASSLRWTSGVSDTQYF

j_gene: TRBJ1-5
abundance: .
v_gene: TRBV2
d_gene: .
CDR3nt: TGTGCCAGCAGTGTGAACGCTTGGCCCCAGCATTTT
CDR3aa: CASSVNAWPQHF

j_gene: TRBJ2-3
abundance: medium-sized
v_gene: TRBV5-1
d_gene: TRBD1
CDR3nt: TGCGCCAGCAGCCCCGGGTCAGGGGGCGGTCTGGTCCATACGCAGTATTTT
CDR3aa: CASSPGSGGGLVHTQYF

j_gene: TRBJ2-1
abundance: many
v_gene: TRBV14
d_gene: TRBD1
CDR3nt: TGTGCCAGCAGCCAGGGACAGGGTGGGAACAATGAGCAGTTCTTC
CDR3aa: CASSQGQGGNNEQFF

j_gene: TRBJ2-2
abundance: few
v_gene: TRBV19
d_gene: TRBD1
CDR3nt: TGTGCCAGTCGTTTGCTTCGACAGGGGGCAGGGAGCACCGGGGAGCTGTTTTTT
CDR3aa: CASRLLRQGAGSTGELFF

j_gene: TRBJ2-5
abundance: many
v_gene: TRBV7-2
d_gene: .
CDR3nt: TGTGCCAGCAGCTTTCCCCTTTGGTCCCCCAGTCAGACCCAGTACTTC
CDR3aa: CASSFPLWSPSQTQYF

j_gene: TRBJ1-1
abundance: many
v_gene: TRBV15
d_gene: TRBD1
CDR3nt: TGTGCCACCAGCAGAGATTTGGGGACAGCGTTGAACACTGAAGCTTTCTTT
CDR3aa: CATSRDLGTALNTEAFF

j_gene: TRBJ2-3
abundance: few
v_gene: TRBV20-1
d_gene: .
CDR3nt: TGCAGTGCTAGGGTACCAGACAGGCTCCATGACCCCACAGATACGCAGTATTTT
CDR3aa: CSARVPDRLHDPTDTQYF

j_gene: TRBJ2-1
abundance: many
v_gene: TRBV11-2
d_gene: TRBD1
CDR3nt: TGTGCCAGCAGCTTAGGACGGACAGGGGGATACAATGAGCAGTTCTTC
CDR3aa: CASSLGRTGGYNEQFF

j_gene: TRBJ2-1
abundance: many
v_gene: TRBV29-1
d_gene: .
CDR3nt: TGCAGCTCCTTGAAGGGGGGAAAGGACAATGAGCAGTTCTTC
CDR3aa: CSSLKGGKDNEQFF

j_gene: TRBJ1-6
abundance: many
v_gene: TRBV6-1
d_gene: TRBD1
CDR3nt: TGTGCCAGCACCGCGACAGGGATTTCACCCCTCCACTTT
CDR3aa: CASTATGISPLHF

j_gene: TRBJ1-4
abundance: many
v_gene: TRBV27
d_gene: TRBD1
CDR3nt: TGTGCCAGCAGTCCAGGGTCCGGGACAGGGTACGAAAAACTGTTTTTT
CDR3aa: CASSPGSGTGYEKLFF

j_gene: TRBJ1-1
abundance: many
v_gene: TRBV12-3/TRBV12-4
d_gene: .
CDR3nt: TGTGCCAGCAGTCTGACATTTAACACTGAAGCTTTCTTT
CDR3aa: CASSLTFNTEAFF

j_gene: TRBJ2-2
abundance: many
v_gene: TRBV10-3
d_gene: TRBD2
CDR3nt: TGTGCCATCAGTGTAAGGGAGGGCGGTGACGGGGAGCTGTTTTTT
CDR3aa: CAISVREGGDGELFF

j_gene: TRBJ2-1
abundance: many
v_gene: TRBV7-9
d_gene: TRBD2
CDR3nt: TGTGCCAGCAGCTTAGAGGGACTATACAATGAGCAGTTCTTC
CDR3aa: CASSLEGLYNEQFF

j_gene: TRBJ2-5
abundance: few
v_gene: TRBV7-6
d_gene: .
CDR3nt: TGTGCCAGCAGCTTAGGGCCCGGGGTCAACGGTCCGCAAGAGACCCAGTACTTC
CDR3aa: CASSLGPGVNGPQETQYF

j_gene: TRBJ2-2
abundance: many
v_gene: TRBV5-1
d_gene: .
CDR3nt: TGCGCCAGCAGCTTGGAGCGACCAAACACCGGGGAGCTGTTTTTT
CDR3aa: CASSLERPNTGELFF

j_gene: TRBJ1-4
abundance: many
v_gene: TRBV6-5
d_gene: .
CDR3nt: TGTGCCAGCAGTCGCCTGTGGGGGCTCCGGGAAAAACTGTTTTTT
CDR3aa: CASSRLWGLREKLFF

j_gene: TRBJ2-1
abundance: many
v_gene: TRBV14
d_gene: .
CDR3nt: TGTGCCAGCAGCCAAAGTTCCCCCTCCTACAATGAGCAGTTCTTC
CDR3aa: CASSQSSPSYNEQFF

j_gene: TRBJ2-4
abundance: many
v_gene: TRBV7-3
d_gene: .
CDR3nt: TGTGCCAGCAGTCCAATCGGGGGCCGCGGGGACATTCAGTACTTC
CDR3aa: CASSPIGGRGDIQYF

j_gene: TRBJ2-5
abundance: many
v_gene: TRBV11-3
d_gene: .
CDR3nt: TGTGCCAGCAGCTTATGGGGTCCCCAAGAGACCCAGTACTTC
CDR3aa: CASSLWGPQETQYF

j_gene: TRBJ1-3
abundance: many
v_gene: TRBV18
d_gene: TRBD1
CDR3nt: TGTGCCAGCTCACGACAGGGGATCTCTGGAAACACCATATATTTT
CDR3aa: CASSRQGISGNTIYF

j_gene: TRBJ2-2
abundance: many
v_gene: TRBV5-1
d_gene: .
CDR3nt: TGCGCCAGCAGCTTGGCGGGCCATGCCGGGGAGCTGTTTTTT
CDR3aa: CASSLAGHAGELFF

j_gene: TRBJ2-3
abundance: many
v_gene: TRBV5-4
d_gene: TRBD2
CDR3nt: TGTGCCAGCAGCAGGGGACTAGCGGAGAATCTGGATACGCAGTATTTT
CDR3aa: CASSRGLAENLDTQYF

j_gene: TRBJ2-4
abundance: many
v_gene: TRBV23-1
d_gene: TRBD1
CDR3nt: TGCGCCAGCAGTCACACAGACCGGGACAGCAAAAACATTCAGTACTTC
CDR3aa: CASSHTDRDSKNIQYF

j_gene: TRBJ2-5
abundance: many
v_gene: TRBV20-1
d_gene: .
CDR3nt: TGCAGTGCTAGAATCCATCAAGAGACCCAGTACTTC
CDR3aa: CSARIHQETQYF

j_gene: TRBJ2-3
abundance: .
v_gene: TRBV5-1
d_gene: .
CDR3nt: TGCGCCAGCAGCTTGACCGACCCTAGCCGCGATACGCAGTATTTT
CDR3aa: CASSLTDPSRDTQYF

j_gene: TRBJ1-2
abundance: many
v_gene: TRBV27
d_gene: TRBD1
CDR3nt: TGTGCGGTCCGCCGAGGGGGCGAAGCTAACTATGGCTACACCTTC
CDR3aa: CAVRRGGEANYGYTF

j_gene: TRBJ1-1
abundance: many
v_gene: TRBV11-2
d_gene: .
CDR3nt: TGTGCCAGCAGCCAGACAGGAGCTGAAGCTTTCTTT
CDR3aa: CASSQTGAEAFF

j_gene: TRBJ1-2
abundance: few
v_gene: TRBV24-1
d_gene: .
CDR3nt: TGTGCCACCAGTGATTCCAGGGCCCCACCTAACTATGGCTACACCTTC
CDR3aa: CATSDSRAPPNYGYTF

j_gene: TRBJ1-6
abundance: .
v_gene: TRBV10-3
d_gene: .
CDR3nt: TGTGCCATCAGCAACATAGGGGCCTATAATTCACCCCTCCACTTT
CDR3aa: CAISNIGAYNSPLHF

j_gene: TRBJ2-5
abundance: many
v_gene: TRBV12-3/TRBV12-4
d_gene: TRBD2
CDR3nt: TGTGCCAGCAGTTCCGGGACTAGCGGGGGAGAGACCCAGTACTTC
CDR3aa: CASSSGTSGGETQYF

j_gene: TRBJ2-1
abundance: many
v_gene: TRBV3-1
d_gene: .
CDR3nt: TGTGCCAGCAGCCCTACGAGCTCCTACAATGAGCAGTTCTTC
CDR3aa: CASSPTSSYNEQFF

j_gene: TRBJ1-1
abundance: many
v_gene: TRBV25-1
d_gene: .
CDR3nt: TGTGCCAGCAGTGAATGGGCAGGGTCTGAAGCTTTCTTT
CDR3aa: CASSEWAGSEAFF

j_gene: TRBJ2-7
abundance: many
v_gene: TRBV4-3
d_gene: .
CDR3nt: TGCGCCAGCAGCCAATCGGGAAGGTACGAGCAGTACTTC
CDR3aa: CASSQSGRYEQYF

j_gene: TRBJ1-4
abundance: many
v_gene: TRBV7-2
d_gene: TRBD1
CDR3nt: TGTGCCAGCAGCTTTAGGACAGGGGCTAAATCTAATGAAAAACTGTTTTTT
CDR3aa: CASSFRTGAKSNEKLFF

j_gene: TRBJ1-3
abundance: many
v_gene: TRBV30
d_gene: .
CDR3nt: TGTGCCTGGATGACCTCTGGAAACACCATATATTTT
CDR3aa: CAWMTSGNTIYF

j_gene: TRBJ2-1
abundance: many
v_gene: TRBV6-5
d_gene: TRBD2
CDR3nt: TGTGCCAGCAGTTACGGCTCTGGACTAGCGGGGGGTGAGCAGTTCTTC
CDR3aa: CASSYGSGLAGGEQFF

j_gene: TRBJ1-5
abundance: many
v_gene: TRBV21-1
d_gene: .
CDR3nt: TGTGCCAGCAGCAAAGGGGCTCAAGGTCCAAGCAATCAGCCCCAGCATTTT
CDR3aa: CASSKGAQGPSNQPQHF

j_gene: TRBJ2-3
abundance: many
v_gene: TRBV12-3/TRBV12-4
d_gene: TRBD1
CDR3nt: TGTGCCAGCAGTTCAACGGACAGGGCAACGCAGTATTTT
CDR3aa: CASSSTDRATQYF

j_gene: TRBJ1-4
abundance: many
v_gene: TRBV6-2/TRBV6-3
d_gene: TRBD1
CDR3nt: TGTGCCAGCAGCCGCGGACAGGGTGGTGAAAAACTGTTTTTT
CDR3aa: CASSRGQGGEKLFF

j_gene: TRBJ2-2
abundance: many
v_gene: TRBV29-1
d_gene: .
CDR3nt: TGCAGCGTTGAGGGCCCCAACACCGGGGAGCTGTTTTTT
CDR3aa: CSVEGPNTGELFF

j_gene: TRBJ2-1
abundance: many
v_gene: TRBV15
d_gene: TRBD1
CDR3nt: TGTGCCACCAGCGATAGACAGGGGGTGGGTGAGCAGTTCTTC
CDR3aa: CATSDRQGVGEQFF